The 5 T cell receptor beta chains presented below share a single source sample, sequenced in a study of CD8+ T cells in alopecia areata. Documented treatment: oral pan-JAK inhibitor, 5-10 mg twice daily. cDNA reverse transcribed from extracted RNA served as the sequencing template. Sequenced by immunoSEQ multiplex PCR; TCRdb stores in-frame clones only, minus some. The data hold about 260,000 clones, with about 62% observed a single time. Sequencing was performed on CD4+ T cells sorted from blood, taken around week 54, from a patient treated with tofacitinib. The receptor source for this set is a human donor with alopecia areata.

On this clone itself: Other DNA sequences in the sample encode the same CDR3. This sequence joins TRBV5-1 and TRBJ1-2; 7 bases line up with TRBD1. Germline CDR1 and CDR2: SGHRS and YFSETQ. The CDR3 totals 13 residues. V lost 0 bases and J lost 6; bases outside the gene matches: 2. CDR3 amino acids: CASSLGQGDGYTF. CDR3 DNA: TGCGCCAGCAGCTTGGGACAGGGAGATGGCTACACCTTC.

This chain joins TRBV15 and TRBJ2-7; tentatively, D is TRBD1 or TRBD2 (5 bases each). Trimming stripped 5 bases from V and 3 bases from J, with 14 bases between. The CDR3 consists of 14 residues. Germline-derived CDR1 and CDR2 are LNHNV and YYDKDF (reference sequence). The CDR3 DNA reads TGTGCCACCAGCTTGCTTGGGGGTAGCTACGAGCAGTACTTC. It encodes CATSLLGGSYEQYF.

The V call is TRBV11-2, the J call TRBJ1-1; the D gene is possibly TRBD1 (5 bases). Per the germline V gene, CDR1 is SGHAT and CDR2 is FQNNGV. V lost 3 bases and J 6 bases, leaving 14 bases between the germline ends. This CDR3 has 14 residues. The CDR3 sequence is CASSFLFGAAEAFF. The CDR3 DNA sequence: TGTGCCAGCAGCTTTTTGTTCGGGGCGGCTGAAGCTTTCTTT.

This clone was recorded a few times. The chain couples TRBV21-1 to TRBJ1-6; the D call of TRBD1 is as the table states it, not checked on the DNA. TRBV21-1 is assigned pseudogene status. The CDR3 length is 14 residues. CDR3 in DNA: TGTGCCAGCAGCCGCCAAGGGGGCGATTCACCCCTCCACTTT. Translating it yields CASSRQGGDSPLHF.

This CDR3 reads CASERGGTDTQYF. CDR3 coding DNA: TGCGCCAGCGAACGGGGGGGCACAGATACGCAGTATTTT. This chain joins TRBV5-1 and TRBJ2-3; TRBD2 matches 7 bases. This CDR3 is built from 13 residues. Germline CDR1 reads SGHRS; CDR2 reads YFSETQ. The J segment lost 1 base and the V segment lost 7 bases, leaving 3 bases of the junction unmatched.